This record looks at one TCR beta chain sequence and its context. The antigen remains unidentified. The sample has other DNA sequences that encode this CDR3 too. This specimen belongs to a study of cytomegalovirus exposure and HLA in healthy donors. Study information: Within an early data release were around 87 million unique TCRs drawn from HLA-typed donors. Study-level results: Some highly shared sequence variants likely arose as a pipeline artifact. Analysis performed later found 16,000 or so TCR beta sequences associated with HLA alleles at 0.05 false discovery rate. As a later analysis showed, several of the most significant clusters appeared to be linked to common viral pathogens.

With 60 Vbeta and 13 Jbeta primers, the PCR was carried out. TCRdb's copy holds only in-frame clones and misses some; the assay was immunoSEQ multiplex PCR. The sample has about 160,000 clones, roughly 80% seen once. CDR3 size: 14 residues. Germline CDR1 and CDR2: SEHNR and FQNEAQ (reference sequence). Germline trimming cut 3 bases from V and 7 bases from J; bases unmatched to any gene: 5. The sequence was collected from a man between 45 and 60 years old in good health and CMV-seropositive. Sequenced: PBMCs. This chain links TRBV7-9 with TRBJ1-4; TRBD1 agrees at 7 bases. The CDR3 loop reads CASSFRGGGEKLFF. CDR3 sequence (DNA): TGTGCCAGCAGCTTTCGAGGGGGCGGTGAAAAACTGTTTTTT.